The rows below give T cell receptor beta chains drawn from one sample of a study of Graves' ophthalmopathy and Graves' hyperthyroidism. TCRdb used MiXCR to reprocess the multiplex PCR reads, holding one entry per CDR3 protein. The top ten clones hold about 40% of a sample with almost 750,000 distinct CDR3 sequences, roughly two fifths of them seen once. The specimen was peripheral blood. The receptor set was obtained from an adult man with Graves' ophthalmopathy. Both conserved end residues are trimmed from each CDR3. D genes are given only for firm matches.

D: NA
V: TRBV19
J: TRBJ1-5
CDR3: ASSRVRGAENQPQH

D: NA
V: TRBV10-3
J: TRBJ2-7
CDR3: AISPEVWSYEQY

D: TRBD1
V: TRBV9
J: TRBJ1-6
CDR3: ASSGGGQGPNSPLH

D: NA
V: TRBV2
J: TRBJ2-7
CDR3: ASSGQVLKDYEQY

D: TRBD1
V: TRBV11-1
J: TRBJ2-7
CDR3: ASSVVGQDSYEQY

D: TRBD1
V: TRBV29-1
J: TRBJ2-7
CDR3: SVGTDYEQY

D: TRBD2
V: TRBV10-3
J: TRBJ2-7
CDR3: AALKTSGGNYEQY

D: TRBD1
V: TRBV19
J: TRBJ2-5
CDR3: ASSMWQGVDQETQY

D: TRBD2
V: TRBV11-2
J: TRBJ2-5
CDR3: ASSLDRMLADQETQY

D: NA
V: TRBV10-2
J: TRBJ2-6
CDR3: ASSDSLSGANVLT

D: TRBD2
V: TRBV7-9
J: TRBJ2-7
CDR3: ASSHSGGADVEQY

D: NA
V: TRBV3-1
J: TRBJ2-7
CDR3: ASSRWHEQY

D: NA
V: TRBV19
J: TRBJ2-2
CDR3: ASTREYTGELF

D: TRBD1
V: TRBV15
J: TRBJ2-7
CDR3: ATSRDRGTGSSEQY

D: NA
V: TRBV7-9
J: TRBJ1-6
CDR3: ASSYRAVRNSPLH

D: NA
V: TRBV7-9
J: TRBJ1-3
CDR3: ASSQLKGWSSGNTIY

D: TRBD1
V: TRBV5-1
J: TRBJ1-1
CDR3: ASSLGQGGRGTEAF

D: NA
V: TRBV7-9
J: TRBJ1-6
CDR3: ASSSSVRGEDNSPLH

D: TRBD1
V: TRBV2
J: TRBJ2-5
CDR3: ASSERTGIETQY

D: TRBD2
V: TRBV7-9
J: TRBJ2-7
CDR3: ASLGGASGSDEQY

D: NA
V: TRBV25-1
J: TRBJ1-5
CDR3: ASSAFRQRGVVHQPQH

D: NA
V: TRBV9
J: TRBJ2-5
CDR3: ASSLGSLSVDPGTQY

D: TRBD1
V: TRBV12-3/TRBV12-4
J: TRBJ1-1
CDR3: ASSSPRGVNTEAF

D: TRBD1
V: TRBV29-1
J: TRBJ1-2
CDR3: SVQPKGRTGRGYT

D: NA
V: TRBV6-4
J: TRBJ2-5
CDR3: ASSLAGSLETQY

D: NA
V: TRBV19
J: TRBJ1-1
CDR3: ASSTPQEYTEAF

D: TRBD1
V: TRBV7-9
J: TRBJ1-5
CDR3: ASSQAGGQSNQPQH

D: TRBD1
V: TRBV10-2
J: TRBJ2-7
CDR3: ASKRQGTYEQY

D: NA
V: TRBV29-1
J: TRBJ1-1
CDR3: SVGSASETEAF